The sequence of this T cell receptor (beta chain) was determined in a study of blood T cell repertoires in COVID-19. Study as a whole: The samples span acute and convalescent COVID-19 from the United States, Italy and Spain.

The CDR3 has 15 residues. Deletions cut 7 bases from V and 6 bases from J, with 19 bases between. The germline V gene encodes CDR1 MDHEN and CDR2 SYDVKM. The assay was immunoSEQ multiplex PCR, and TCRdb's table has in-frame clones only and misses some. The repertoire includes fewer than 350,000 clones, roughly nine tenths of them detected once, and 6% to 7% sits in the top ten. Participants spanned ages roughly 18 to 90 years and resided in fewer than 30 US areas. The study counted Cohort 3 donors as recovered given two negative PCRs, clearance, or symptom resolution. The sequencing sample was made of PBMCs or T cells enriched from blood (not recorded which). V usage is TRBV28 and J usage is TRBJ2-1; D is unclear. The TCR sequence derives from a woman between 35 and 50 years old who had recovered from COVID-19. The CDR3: CASISGDTTGNEQFF. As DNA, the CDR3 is TGTGCCAGCATATCCGGAGATACAACCGGCAATGAGCAGTTCTTC.